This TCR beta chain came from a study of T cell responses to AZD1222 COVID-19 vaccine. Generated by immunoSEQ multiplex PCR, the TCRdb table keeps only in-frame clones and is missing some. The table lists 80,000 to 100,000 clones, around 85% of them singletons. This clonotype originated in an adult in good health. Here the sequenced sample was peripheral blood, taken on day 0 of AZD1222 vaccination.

The chain's CDR3 is CASSQETGGTYEQYF. CDR3 coding DNA: TGCGCCAGCAGCCAAGAGACAGGGGGCACCTACGAGCAGTACTTC. This chain connects TRBV4-3 to TRBJ2-7; 10 bases fit TRBD1. This CDR3 contains 15 residues. Germline CDR1 LGHNA, CDR2 YSLEER. V trimming: 0 bases; J trimming: 2 bases; junction bases outside the gene matches: 1.